This TCR beta chain was identified in a study of blood T cell repertoires in COVID-19. Libraries were prepared by immunoSEQ multiplex PCR; TCRdb keeps only in-frame clonotypes and omits some of them. The table has roughly 190,000 clones, around nine tenths seen once. Sequencing was performed on peripheral blood. The receptor's source is a man aged 70-80 years with acute or convalescent COVID-19.

CDR3 sequence reads: CASSLEGGRGTQYF. CDR3 DNA sequence: TGCGCCAGCAGCCTGGAGGGGGGGCGCGGGACCCAGTACTTC. V and J are TRBV5-1 and TRBJ2-5; a weak D match, TRBD2 (7 bases). This CDR3 region has 14 residues. The germline gives CDR1 SGHRS, CDR2 YFSETQ. V was pared by 4 bases and J by 7 bases, with 17 bases between.